Presented here are 23 T cell receptor beta chains from one specimen sequenced in a study of T cells in localized non-small cell lung cancer. Only in-frame clones appear in the TCRdb table, and some are missing; sequencing was by immunoSEQ multiplex PCR. The sample records 700 to 900 clones, roughly 20% being singletons. Here the sequenced sample was lung tumor tissue, taken before any cancer treatment. These receptor sequences come from a man aged 40 to 69 with stage I squamous cell lung carcinoma.

This chain uses TRBV30 with TRBJ2-3; 10 bases map to TRBD2. The germline gives CDR1 GTSNPN, CDR2 SVGIG (reference sequence). V dropped 0 bases and J dropped 4; count of bases not matched to a gene: 7. The CDR3 totals 16 residues. The CDR3 loop is CAWSVLGGLAADTQYF. CDR3 DNA sequence: TGTGCCTGGAGTGTACTAGGAGGACTAGCGGCAGATACGCAGTATTTT.

This clone was observed a few times. The J gene is TRBJ2-2, the V gene TRBV28, with D perhaps matching TRBD1 (5 bases). The V end lost 3 bases, the J end lost 1 base, and 9 bases lay between the germline ends. CDR3 length equals 15 residues. Germline V gene sequence: CDR1 MDHEN, CDR2 SYDVKM. CDR3 protein: CASSFWGRNTGELFF. The CDR3 DNA reads TGTGCCAGCAGTTTCTGGGGCCGGAACACCGGGGAGCTGTTTTTT. Based on the CDR3 plus reference TRBV28 and TRBJ2-2, the full variable domain is DVKVTQSSRYLVKRTGEKVFLECVQDMDHENMFWYRQDPGLGLRLIYFSYDVKMKEKGDIPEGYSVSREKKERFSLILESASTNQTSMYLCASSFWGRNTGELFFGEGSRLTVL.

This clone was seen more than once but under ten times. The chain couples TRBV6-8 to TRBJ2-7, with D unresolved. CDR1 is MNHGY, CDR2 SAAAGT, per germline. The CDR3 length is 12 residues. V lost 10 bases to trimming and J lost 6 bases, with 16 bases between them. The CDR3 spells CAIGPVGAEQYF. The CDR3 nucleotides read TGTGCCATCGGGCCTGTAGGCGCCGAGCAGTACTTC.

The gene calls are TRBV6-8 and TRBJ2-7; either TRBD1 or TRBD2 may supply D (6 bases each). The CDR3 runs 15 residues. V lost 6 bases and J 5 bases, leaving 20 bases between the germline ends. The V gene's germline CDR1 is MNHGY and CDR2 SAAAGT. In DNA, the CDR3 is TGTGCCAGCAGGTCTGGGGGGCCCCCCCCCAACGAGCAGTACTTC. Its protein product is CASRSGGPPPNEQYF.

The CDR3 sequence is CALQSRASYEQYF. Written as DNA, the CDR3 is TGTGCCTTACAAAGTCGGGCCTCCTACGAGCAGTACTTC. V is TRBV30 and J is TRBJ2-7, with D unresolved. V lost 7 bases and J lost 0, with 13 bases in between. Germline V lookup: CDR1 GTSNPN, CDR2 SVGIG (reference sequence). There are 13 residues in the CDR3.

This clone is medium-sized in the sample. The chain employs TRBV6-8 and TRBJ2-6; 10 bases map to TRBD1. The CDR3 spans 18 residues. With 6 bases clipped from V and 2 bases from J, the junction kept 10 bases outside the gene matches. In germline, CDR1 is MNHGY, CDR2 SAAAGT. The CDR3 loop reads CASRHDRGRSAGANVLTF. In DNA, the CDR3 is TGTGCCAGCAGGCACGACAGGGGGCGATCGGCTGGGGCCAACGTCCTGACTTTC.

Only a few counts were recorded for this clone. This chain connects TRBV30 to TRBJ1-5; possible D gene TRBD1, 5 bases. Germline V lookup: CDR1 GTSNPN, CDR2 SVGIG (reference sequence). The V gene lost 1 base and the J gene lost 6 bases, with 10 bases spanning the gap. The CDR3 sequence is 13 residues long. CDR3 residues: CAWSGRGGQPQHF. For the CDR3, the DNA is TGTGCCTGGAGTGGAAGGGGAGGTCAGCCCCAGCATTTT.

This clone is large in the sample. This chain uses TRBV6-8 with TRBJ2-2; no reliable D call. Germline-derived CDR1 and CDR2 are MNHGY and SAAAGT. The V gene lost 6 bases and the J gene lost 0 bases, with 14 bases spanning the gap. CDR3 length: 16 amino acids. CDR3 nucleotide sequence: TGTGCCAGCAGCGCGCTAGGTCCCGCGAACACCGGGGAGCTGTTTTTT. Amino acids: CASSALGPANTGELFF.

This clone was seen more than once but under ten times. The V and J genes are TRBV25-1 and TRBJ2-3; D is perhaps TRBD1 or TRBD2 (6 bases each). V was clipped by 7 bases and J by 3 bases, with 14 bases between them. Germline loops: CDR1 MGHDK, CDR2 SYGVNS. This CDR3 is built from 14 residues. The CDR3 loop reads CASTGGYGTDTQYF. Here the CDR3 DNA reads TGTGCCAGCACCGGGGGCTATGGTACAGATACGCAGTATTTT.

This sequence joins TRBV6-8 and TRBJ1-2; 7 bases agree with TRBD1. CDR1 is MNHGY and CDR2 is SAAAGT in the germline V gene. V gave up 6 bases and J gave up 5 bases; unmatched junction bases: 9. The CDR3 has 14 residues. CDR3 in amino acids: CASRPGLRGYGYTF. CDR3 DNA: TGTGCCAGCAGGCCGGGACTCAGGGGGTATGGCTACACCTTC.

This clone was counted only a few times. This rearrangement joins TRBV11-3 to TRBJ1-1, with TRBD1 matching over 7 bases. The germline V gene has CDR1 SGHNT and CDR2 YENEEA. This CDR3 is built from 15 residues. Trimming cost V 2 bases and J 5 bases; bases outside gene matches: 8. The CDR3 nucleotides are TGTGCCAGCAGCTTATTCGCAGGGGGGGAGACTGAAGCTTTCTTT. Translated: CASSLFAGGETEAFF.

This rearrangement joins TRBV19 to TRBJ1-5, with D unresolved. The CDR3 is 14 residues long. Trimming took off 0 bases at V and 0 bases at J, with 3 bases between the two ends. Germline V gives CDR1 LNHDA, CDR2 SQIVND (reference sequence). CDR3 DNA: TGTGCCAGTAGTATAGACTATAGCAATCAGCCCCAGCATTTT. Residues: CASSIDYSNQPQHF.

The chain has TRBV18 and TRBJ2-1; 7 bases match TRBD1. Germline values: CDR1 KGHSH, CDR2 LQKENI. This CDR3 spans 16 amino acids. The ends lost 2 bases at V and 2 bases at J; junction bases unmatched: 6. The chain's CDR3 is CASSPYQTGTYNEQFF. The DNA for the CDR3 is TGTGCCAGCTCACCATACCAGACAGGGACCTACAATGAGCAGTTCTTC.

This sequence joins TRBV5-1 and TRBJ1-4; D call uncertain. V was cut by 4 bases and J by 5 bases, with 18 bases left in between. From germline, CDR1 is SGHRS and CDR2 YFSETQ. The CDR3 extends over 16 amino acids. CDR3 DNA: TGCGCCAGCAGCCAAGAGTCAAGTATAACGAATGAAAAACTGTTTTTT. It is translated as CASSQESSITNEKLFF.

This clone showed up just a few times. This sequence joins TRBV18 and TRBJ1-1, with a tentative D call TRBD1 (5 bases). The CDR3 contains 15 residues. Germline-derived CDR1 and CDR2 are KGHSH and LQKENI. Between the trimmed V and J ends, which lost 3 bases and 3 bases, there was a span of 14 bases. As DNA, the CDR3 is TGTGCCAGCTCACCTAGGGCAGGGAGCTACACTGAAGCTTTCTTT. It translates to CASSPRAGSYTEAFF.

This clone was seen only a few times. This chain connects TRBV18 to TRBJ1-5, with D tentatively TRBD1 (6 bases). The length of the CDR3 is 14 residues. Trimming cost V 4 bases and J 4 bases, with 11 bases left between them. The germline CDR1 and CDR2 sequences are KGHSH and LQKENI. The CDR3 sequence is CASSQGDINQPQHF. The CDR3 DNA reads TGTGCCAGCTCACAGGGGGACATTAATCAGCCCCAGCATTTT.

In its sample, this clone was seen a few times. The rearrangement uses TRBV9 and TRBJ1-6; D unclear. The V end lost 0 bases, the J end lost 8 bases, and 9 bases lay between the germline ends. Germline CDR1 reads SGDLS; CDR2 reads YYNGEE. This CDR3 has 14 amino acids. The CDR3 spells CASSVDGLHSPLHF. For the CDR3, the DNA is TGTGCCAGCAGCGTAGATGGGCTCCATTCACCCCTCCACTTT.

This clone qualifies as large. This chain connects TRBV6-8 to TRBJ2-1; maybe TRBD1 (5 bases). Trimming took off 9 bases at V and 0 bases at J, with 12 bases between the two ends. Per germline, CDR1 MNHGY and CDR2 SAAAGT. This CDR3 region has 14 residues. The CDR3 loop reads CASQQDDSYNEQFF. The CDR3 DNA sequence: TGTGCCAGTCAACAGGACGACTCCTACAATGAGCAGTTCTTC.

Only a few counts were recorded for this clone. J is TRBJ2-1 and V is TRBV6-8; 7 bases line up with TRBD2. V lost 6 bases, J lost 3 bases, and 8 bases stayed unmatched. Germline V gene data show CDR1 as MNHGY and CDR2 as SAAAGT. The CDR3 has 15 amino acids. In DNA, the CDR3 is TGTGCCAGCAGCCGCGGGGGACTCAACTACAATGAGCAGTTCTTC. This codes for CASSRGGLNYNEQFF.

This sequence joins TRBV28 and TRBJ2-1, with D perhaps TRBD1 or TRBD2 (5 bases each). Trimming took 8 bases from V and 6 from J, leaving 14 bases between them. The CDR3 runs to 13 residues. Germline V gene data show CDR1 as MDHEN and CDR2 as SYDVKM. CDR3 coding DNA: TGTGCCAGCCTCACCGGGACGCTCAATGAGCAGTTCTTC. This sequence encodes CASLTGTLNEQFF.

The chain couples TRBV5-1 to TRBJ1-5; D not resolved. V was trimmed by 4 bases and J by 4 bases, leaving 12 bases between them. The germline CDR1 and CDR2 sequences are SGHRS and YFSETQ. The CDR3 extends over 14 amino acids. CDR3 in DNA: TGCGCCAGCAGCCCGGGTCAGTTGAATCAGCCCCAGCATTTT. This gives the protein CASSPGQLNQPQHF.

The chain links TRBV10-3 to TRBJ1-2; the match to TRBD1 covers 9 bases. Losses at the gene ends were 3 bases for V and 8 bases for J; bases not matched to a gene: 10. This CDR3 spans 15 amino acids. The germline V gene encodes CDR1 ENHRY and CDR2 SYGVKD. DNA of the CDR3: TGTGCCATCAGTGATGGGGGACAGGGTATAAGAGGCTACACCTTC. Amino acid sequence: CAISDGGQGIRGYTF.

V and J are TRBV28 and TRBJ1-4; tentatively, D is TRBD1 (6 bases). The CDR3 runs 15 residues. Looked up from germline, CDR1 is MDHEN and CDR2 is SYDVKM. V lost 4 bases, J lost 10 bases, and 19 bases lay in between. As DNA, the CDR3 is TGTGCCAGCAGTTCTCCAGGGGCGCGAGGGGGAAAACTGTTTTTT. Translating gives CASSSPGARGGKLFF.